This T cell receptor beta chain stems from a study of blood T cell repertoires in COVID-19. Authors' methods: Reference gene primer amplification in the assay estimated nucleated cell counts. The protocol was immunoSEQ multiplex PCR, while the TCRdb copy is restricted to in-frame clones and leaves out a portion. V and J calls plus clone size are reproduced from that table; the DNA served to infer D and trimming. The table shows 130,000 or so clones, with 75% to 90% occurring only once. Germline CDR1 reads SGHVS; CDR2 reads FQNEAQ. The trim removed 0 bases at V and 10 bases at J, leaving 9 bases unmatched. This CDR3 comprises 16 residues.

Sequenced sample: peripheral blood. The receptor's source is a man between 60 and 75 years old with active or convalescent COVID-19. The rearrangement joins TRBV7-8 to TRBJ1-6, with 7 bases identical to TRBD1. Written as DNA, the CDR3 is TGTGCCAGCAGCTTAGCCGGGACAGCGGCGGGATCACCCCTCCACTTT. It specifies CASSLAGTAAGSPLHF.